Described below is a single TCR beta chain sequence and its context. In the original workflow: Estimated nucleated cell counts came from reference gene primer amplification. Generated by immunoSEQ multiplex PCR, the TCRdb table keeps only in-frame clones and is missing some. V and J calls plus clone size are reproduced from that table; the DNA served to infer D and trimming. In the table there are under 550,000 clones, roughly 90% of which are singletons. This record belongs to a study of blood T cell repertoires in COVID-19. Study-level background: COVID-19 samples collected from the United States, Italy and Spain covered acute and convalescent phases. T cells, B-cell-depleted T cells, or PBMCs provided the cDNA or gDNA that served as material.

In Seattle, patients joined the study during active infection and were tracked longitudinally. The specimen was peripheral blood. This TCR derives from a young man with COVID-19, enrolled during active disease.

The CDR3 DNA is TGTGCCTGGAGTAGGGACTCCAGTCGCGCTGAAGCTTTCTTT. Protein: CAWSRDSSRAEAFF. V and J are TRBV30 and TRBJ1-1, with D perhaps TRBD1 (5 bases). Germline V gene data show CDR1 as GTSNPN and CDR2 as SVGIG (reference sequence). The CDR3 is made up of 14 amino acids. The germline V and J ends were trimmed by 2 bases and 6 bases, with 16 bases remaining between them. Variable domain in full (rest from reference TRBV30 and TRBJ1-1): SQTIHQWPATLVQPVGSPLSLECTVEGTSNPNLYWYRQAAGRGLQLLFYSVGIGQISSEVPQNLSASRPQDRQFILSSKKLLLSDSGFYLCAWSRDSSRAEAFFGQGTRLTVV.